Presented here are 20 T cell receptor beta chains from one specimen sequenced in a study of cytomegalovirus exposure and HLA in healthy donors. Vbeta (60) and Jbeta (13) primers were used in the PCR. The protocol was immunoSEQ multiplex PCR, while the TCRdb copy is restricted to in-frame clones and leaves out a portion. The sample contains more than 130,000 clones, around four fifths of which appear only once. The sample comprised PBMCs. The receptors were sampled from a man aged 25 to 40 in good health and CMV-seronegative.

Only a few counts were recorded for this clone. This chain connects TRBV19 to TRBJ1-1; 8 nucleotides match TRBD1. This CDR3 has 15 amino acids. The V segment lost 4 bases and the J segment 6 bases; nucleotides outside the gene matches: 10. Germline V CDR1 and CDR2: LNHDA, SQIVND (reference sequence). CDR3 sequence (DNA): TGTGCCAGTAGTACCAGTCAGGGGGCGAGGGCTGAAGCTTTCTTT. It specifies CASSTSQGARAEAFF.

The chain employs TRBV27 and TRBJ2-1; 8 bases map to TRBD2. Germline V CDR1 and CDR2: MNHEY, SMNVEV (reference sequence). Trimming took 2 bases from V and 7 from J; bases not matched to a gene: 7. The CDR3 is 15 amino acids. CDR3 DNA sequence: TGTGCCAGCAGTTTAATGGCGGGAGGTGCTAATGAGCAGTTCTTC. Protein: CASSLMAGGANEQFF.

The chain employs TRBV6-1 and TRBJ1-5, with a tentative D call TRBD1 (6 bases). Germline loops: CDR1 MNHNS, CDR2 SASEGT. The germline V and J ends were trimmed by 7 bases and 1 base, with 14 bases remaining between them. The CDR3 has 15 residues. The CDR3 nucleotides read TGTGCCAGCACCACCGGACAGACAAGCAATCAGCCCCAGCATTTT. This codes for CASTTGQTSNQPQHF.

This chain uses TRBV4-1 with TRBJ1-2; possible D gene TRBD1, 6 bases. The germline V and J ends were trimmed by 0 bases and 2 bases, with 10 bases remaining between them. CDR1 is MGHRA, CDR2 YSYEKL, per germline. There are 15 residues in the CDR3. The CDR3 is CASSQEAQGNYGYTF. The CDR3, as DNA: TGCGCCAGCAGCCAAGAGGCGCAGGGGAACTATGGCTACACCTTC.

The V and J genes are TRBV18 and TRBJ2-7, with 11 bases matching TRBD2. CDR1 and CDR2 (germline): KGHSH, LQKENI. Trimming at V came to 1 base and at J to 7 bases, leaving 9 bases not matched to a gene. The CDR3 extends over 16 amino acids. The CDR3 here is CASSPRTSGSAKEQYF. In DNA, the CDR3 is TGTGCCAGCTCACCACGAACTAGCGGGAGTGCGAAAGAGCAGTACTTC.

The chain couples TRBV13 to TRBJ2-4, with 7 nucleotides matching TRBD1. The CDR3 totals 16 residues. Germline values: CDR1 PRHDT, CDR2 FYEKMQ (reference sequence). V lost 6 bases, J lost 0 bases, and 8 bases stayed unmatched. The DNA of the CDR3 is TGTGCCAGCAGTCGCACAGGGGTACTAGCCAAAAACATTCAGTACTTC. Protein sequence: CASSRTGVLAKNIQYF.

The gene calls are TRBV30 and TRBJ1-2; 9 bases match TRBD1. The J segment lost 8 bases and the V segment lost 1 base, leaving 14 bases of the junction unmatched. The CDR3 sequence is 16 residues long. CDR1 is GTSNPN, CDR2 SVGIG, per germline (reference sequence). CDR3 nucleotide sequence: TGTGCCTGGAGTGGGAGACAATCGACAGGGGGAAAAGGCTACACCTTC. This sequence encodes CAWSGRQSTGGKGYTF.

The chain joins TRBV27 to TRBJ2-1; D might be TRBD2 (5 bases). Trimming removed 0 bases at V and 8 bases at J, with 17 bases between. The CDR3 is 16 amino acids. Germline CDR1 and CDR2: MNHEY and SMNVEV (reference sequence). DNA for the CDR3: TGTGCCAGCAGTTTATCTCCTAGCCCCACCGGCGATGAGCAGTTCTTC. Translation gives CASSLSPSPTGDEQFF.

This clone appeared a single time. The rearrangement links TRBV29-1 to TRBJ1-1; D is unclear. Germline assignment: CDR1 SQVTM and CDR2 ANQGSEA. This CDR3 is built from 12 residues. Deletions cut 3 bases from V and 7 bases from J, with 12 bases between. CDR3 sequence: CSVEGDTFEAFF. DNA for the CDR3: TGCAGCGTTGAGGGCGACACCTTTGAAGCTTTCTTT.

The rearrangement joins TRBV19 to TRBJ1-1, with D hard to call. The length of the CDR3 is 13 residues. CDR1 LNHDA and CDR2 SQIVND come from the germline V gene (reference sequence). V was pared by 2 bases and J by 5 bases, with 9 bases between. CDR3 protein: CASSIKSSTEAFF. The CDR3 region has the DNA TGTGCCAGTAGTATAAAGAGCTCGACTGAAGCTTTCTTT.

The V gene is TRBV10-3, the J gene TRBJ1-1, with D perhaps TRBD1 (5 bases). The germline gives CDR1 ENHRY, CDR2 SYGVKD. This CDR3 is 16 amino acids long. Trimming removed 5 bases at V and 4 bases at J, with 20 bases between. The DNA for the CDR3 is TGTGCCATCAGTAGCCTAGGGGTCGGGGGGAGCACTGAAGCTTTCTTT. Amino acid sequence: CAISSLGVGGSTEAFF.

CDR3 sequence reads: CASSPRQGAMTNEQFF. DNA of the CDR3: TGTGCCAGCAGCCCCCGACAGGGGGCGATGACGAATGAGCAGTTCTTC. V and J are TRBV9 and TRBJ2-1, with TRBD1 identical over 10 bases. V dropped 4 bases and J dropped 7; count of bases not matched to a gene: 11. There are 16 residues in the CDR3. Germline CDR1 is SGDLS and CDR2 is YYNGEE.

In this sample, this clone turned up a few times. This sequence joins TRBV4-1 and TRBJ2-7; no clear D gene. Trimming stripped 1 base from V and 5 bases from J, with 3 bases between. CDR1 MGHRA and CDR2 YSYEKL come from the germline V gene. The CDR3 contains 11 residues. This CDR3 reads CASSQGHEQYF. The DNA for the CDR3 is TGCGCCAGCAGCCAAGGGCACGAGCAGTACTTC.

This clone came up a few times. The chain couples TRBV14 to TRBJ1-1; D is unresolved. CDR3 length: 14 amino acids. Between the trimmed V and J ends, which lost 0 bases and 2 bases, there was a span of 7 bases. In germline, CDR1 is SGHDN, CDR2 FVKESK. DNA of the CDR3: TGTGCCAGCAGCCAAGAGTTAAGCAACACTGAAGCTTTCTTT. As protein: CASSQELSNTEAFF. Full variable domain (outside the CDR3, taken from reference TRBV14 and TRBJ1-1): EAGVTQFPSHSVIEKGQTVTLRCDPISGHDNLYWYRRVMGKEIKFLLHFVKESKQDESGMPNNRFLAERTGGTYSTLKVQPAELEDSGVYFCASSQELSNTEAFFGQGTRLTVV.

This chain links TRBV10-3 with TRBJ2-7; the match to TRBD2 covers 10 bases. CDR1 ENHRY and CDR2 SYGVKD come from the germline V gene. J lost 2 bases, V lost 3 bases, and 10 bases had no gene match. This CDR3 has 17 amino acids. In DNA form, the CDR3 reads TGTGCCATCAGTGACCCCTACTCTAGCGGGGGCCCCTACGAGCAGTACTTC. Encoded protein: CAISDPYSSGGPYEQYF.

The chain couples TRBV15 to TRBJ1-4; 9 bases align to TRBD1. The germline V gene encodes CDR1 LNHNV and CDR2 YYDKDF (reference sequence). The CDR3 extends over 15 amino acids. V lost 5 bases, J lost 2 bases, and 3 bases stayed unmatched. The CDR3 protein is CATSHGTGTNEKLFF. As DNA, the CDR3 is TGTGCCACCAGCCATGGGACAGGGACTAATGAAAAACTGTTTTTT.

This chain uses TRBV7-2 with TRBJ1-2; weak D call: TRBD1 (6 bases). The CDR3 is 15 residues long. CDR1 is SGHTA and CDR2 is FQGNSA in the germline V gene. V was cut by 1 base and J by 1 base, with 10 bases left in between. The chain's CDR3 is CASSLGQVLNYGYTF. CDR3 bases: TGTGCCAGCAGCTTAGGACAGGTCCTTAACTATGGCTACACCTTC.

CDR3 amino acids: CASSLLDRDYGYTF. As DNA, the CDR3 is TGTGCCAGCAGTTTACTGGACAGGGACTATGGCTACACCTTC. The chain has TRBV28 and TRBJ1-2; 8 bases agree with TRBD1. The V gene's germline CDR1 is MDHEN and CDR2 SYDVKM. Trimming cost V 2 bases and J 3 bases; bases outside gene matches: 2. The length of the CDR3 is 14 residues.

The chain has TRBV5-1 and TRBJ2-7, with D unclear. Germline V gene lookup returns CDR1 SGHRS and CDR2 YFSETQ. V was cut by 4 bases and J by 5 bases, with 10 bases left in between. CDR3 size: 12 residues. CDR3: CASSDFRDEQYF. As DNA, the CDR3 is TGCGCCAGCAGCGATTTTCGGGACGAGCAGTACTTC.

The chain joins TRBV21-1 to TRBJ2-6; TRBD2 reflects the table's D call only, with no check against the DNA. TRBV21-1 counts as a pseudogene. The CDR3 runs 16 residues. The CDR3 here is CASTKPTLAGANVLTF. The DNA of the CDR3 is TGTGCCAGCACCAAGCCCACTTTGGCTGGGGCCAACGTCCTGACTTTC.